Below, 18 T cell receptor beta chains from the same sample are listed, as sequenced in a study of OX40 agonist ivuxolimab in advanced cancers. The protocol was immunoSEQ multiplex PCR, while the TCRdb copy is restricted to in-frame clones and leaves out a portion. In the table there are 90,000 to 120,000 clones, less than 95% of which are singletons. This specimen was CD4+ or CD8+ T cells sorted from blood, taken in a trial of the OX40 agonist ivuxolimab. The receptors originated from an adult with an advanced solid tumor such as melanoma, head and neck, liver or kidney cancer.

In regard to this clone: An end of the junction does not agree with germline; a read error may underlie this. The chain combines TRBV19 with TRBJ1-2, with D unresolved. Germline loops: CDR1 LNHDA, CDR2 SQIVND (reference sequence). The CDR3 covers 12 residues. This CDR3 reads CASSIESYRYTF. In nucleotides, the CDR3 is TGTGCCAGTAGTATAGAAAGCTATCGCTACACCTTC.

The gene calls are TRBV5-1 and TRBJ2-5; 9 positions match TRBD1. Looked up from germline, CDR1 is SGHRS and CDR2 is YFSETQ. V gave up 0 bases and J gave up 5 bases; unmatched junction bases: 2. The CDR3 spans 14 residues. CDR3 sequence (DNA): TGCGCCAGCAGCTTGGGTACAGGGGGCGAGACCCAGTACTTC. Translation gives CASSLGTGGETQYF.

The chain employs TRBV9 and TRBJ2-7, with 9 bases matching TRBD2. The CDR3 runs to 15 residues. J gave up 3 bases and V 4 bases, and 8 bases lay outside the gene matches. Germline V gene sequence: CDR1 SGDLS, CDR2 YYNGEE. CDR3: CASSQSSGVYYEQYF. In DNA, the CDR3 is TGTGCCAGCAGCCAGTCTAGCGGGGTTTACTACGAGCAGTACTTC.

The chain has TRBV9 and TRBJ1-3; 7 bases fit TRBD1. V dropped 3 bases and J dropped 8; count of bases not matched to a gene: 17. The CDR3 extends over 17 amino acids. CDR1 is SGDLS, CDR2 YYNGEE, per germline. CDR3: CASSALTWGQHGDTIYF. CDR3 sequence (DNA): TGTGCCAGCAGCGCACTCACGTGGGGACAGCATGGGGACACCATATATTTT.

The rearrangement joins TRBV5-4 to TRBJ2-7; 8 bases line up with TRBD2. Germline values: CDR1 SGHNT, CDR2 YYREEE (reference sequence). CDR3 length: 16 amino acids. The V segment lost 4 bases and the J segment 3 bases; nucleotides outside the gene matches: 12. The CDR3 protein is CASSRSAGASLYEQYF. The CDR3 DNA sequence: TGTGCCAGCAGCCGGTCAGCGGGAGCTTCTCTCTACGAGCAGTACTTC.

The rearrangement joins TRBV5-8 to TRBJ1-1, with TRBD1 matching 7 bases. V gave up 6 bases and J gave up 3 bases; unmatched junction bases: 8. The germline V gene encodes CDR1 SGHTS and CDR2 YDEGEE. The CDR3 sequence is 14 residues long. The CDR3 region has the DNA TGTGCCAGCATCCGGACAGGCTTGTACACTGAAGCTTTCTTT. Protein: CASIRTGLYTEAFF.

This clone was observed a handful of times. V gene TRBV6-5 combines with J gene TRBJ1-2; possibly TRBD1 for D (5 bases). Germline V gene lookup returns CDR1 MNHEY and CDR2 SVGAGI. This CDR3 contains 12 residues. The V end was cut by 2 bases, the J end by 11 bases, with 12 bases between. CDR3 region: CASSYQGVAYTF. Written as DNA, the CDR3 is TGTGCCAGCAGTTACCAGGGTGTGGCTTACACCTTC.

This chain uses TRBV7-9 with TRBJ1-1; maybe TRBD1 (5 bases). The CDR3 length is 15 residues. CDR1 is SEHNR and CDR2 is FQNEAQ in the germline V gene (reference sequence). The V gene lost 9 bases and the J gene lost 1 base, with 18 bases spanning the gap. The CDR3 loop is CASQLRIGQNTEAFF. CDR3 DNA: TGTGCCAGTCAGCTTAGGATTGGACAGAACACTGAAGCTTTCTTT.

This chain links TRBV5-6 with TRBJ2-3, with no clear D. Germline V gene data show CDR1 as SGHDT and CDR2 as YYEEEE. The ends were cut back, 0 bases at V and 2 bases at J, with 13 bases in the middle. The CDR3 is made up of 16 amino acids. This CDR3 reads CASSLVGAYFTDTQYF. CDR3 bases: TGTGCCAGCAGCTTGGTCGGCGCTTACTTCACAGATACGCAGTATTTT.

The chain recombines TRBV10-3 with TRBJ1-1, with TRBD1 matching 9 bases. The CDR3 loop spans 14 amino acids. Germline CDR1 reads ENHRY; CDR2 reads SYGVKD. V gave up 6 bases and J gave up 3 bases; unmatched junction bases: 5. This chain's CDR3 is CAIRGTGGDTEAFF. The CDR3 DNA reads TGTGCCATCAGGGGCACAGGGGGCGACACTGAAGCTTTCTTT.

This chain uses TRBV19 with TRBJ2-7; 8 bases align to TRBD1. This CDR3 has 14 residues. Germline values: CDR1 LNHDA, CDR2 SQIVND (reference sequence). V shed 2 bases, J shed 2 bases, and the junction held 2 bases outside the gene matches. The CDR3 nucleotides read TGTGCCAGTAGTATAAGACAGGGGACCTACGAGCAGTACTTC. Its protein is CASSIRQGTYEQYF.

This chain connects TRBV6-5 to TRBJ2-5; TRBD2 agrees at 11 bases. The CDR3 contains 14 residues. After removal of 6 bases from V and 5 bases from J, the junction contained 5 bases not matched to a gene. CDR1 MNHEY and CDR2 SVGAGI come from the germline V gene. CDR3: CASRVAGGPETQYF. CDR3 DNA: TGTGCCAGCAGAGTAGCGGGAGGGCCCGAGACCCAGTACTTC.

This chain uses TRBV18 with TRBJ2-7, with 8 bases aligning to TRBD2. Trimming at V came to 0 bases and at J to 2 bases, leaving 6 bases not matched to a gene. CDR3 size: 16 residues. Germline V CDR1 and CDR2: KGHSH, LQKENI. CDR3 residues: CASSPPGGRMAYEQYF. Here the CDR3 DNA reads TGTGCCAGCTCACCACCTGGCGGGAGGATGGCCTACGAGCAGTACTTC.

As regards this clone: The sample has other DNA sequences that encode this CDR3 too. This sequence joins TRBV5-4 and TRBJ2-7, with 7 bases lining up with TRBD1. The CDR3 runs to 17 residues. Per germline, CDR1 SGHNT and CDR2 YYREEE (reference sequence). V shed 0 bases and J 2 bases; nucleotides not matched to a gene: 11. In DNA, the CDR3 is TGTGCCAGCAGCTTGGGTTGGGCCTTGGACAGGACCTACGAGCAGTACTTC. Translating it yields CASSLGWALDRTYEQYF.

This chain joins TRBV7-2 and TRBJ1-3; the D is unclear. Per germline, CDR1 SGHTA and CDR2 FQGNSA. The ends were cut back, 1 base at V and 1 base at J, with 11 bases in the middle. The CDR3 loop spans 16 amino acids. In nucleotides, the CDR3 is TGTGCCAGCAGCTTAGATGAAGGGAGGTCTGGAAACACCATATATTTT. Translation gives CASSLDEGRSGNTIYF.

This clone has just one count. The gene calls are TRBV19 and TRBJ1-3; D might be TRBD1 (5 bases). Germline CDR1 and CDR2: LNHDA and SQIVND (reference sequence). CDR3 length: 15 amino acids. Trimming pared 5 bases from V and 4 bases from J, leaving 15 bases between. DNA for the CDR3: TGTGCCAGTAGTCCTACGGACAACTCAGGAAACACCATATATTTT. Residues: CASSPTDNSGNTIYF.

This clone was observed a few times. CDR3 bases: TGTGCCTGGAGCCCCGAAGGGGAGCTGTTTTTT. Its protein product is CAWSPEGELFF. This chain uses TRBV30 with TRBJ2-2; D gene ambiguous. The CDR3 covers 11 residues. The V and J ends lost 3 bases and 8 bases respectively, with 7 bases between them. Looked up from germline, CDR1 is GTSNPN and CDR2 is SVGIG (reference sequence).

This clone was detected only a few times. The J gene is TRBJ2-3, the V gene TRBV5-4; 11 positions match TRBD2. V lost 4 bases, J lost 5 bases, and 9 bases stayed unmatched. The CDR3 contains 16 residues. Germline values: CDR1 SGHNT, CDR2 YYREEE (reference sequence). The CDR3, as DNA: TGTGCCAGCAGCCACGGACTAGCGGGCGTAGAAGATACGCAGTATTTT. Protein: CASSHGLAGVEDTQYF.